The rows below give T cell receptor beta chains drawn from one sample of a study of T-cell memory formation after mild COVID-19. Each CDR3 protein gets one entry after TCRdb re-called the 5' RACE reads with MiXCR. Of a few hundred thousand distinct CDR3 sequences in the sample, less than 25% were seen once. Sequencing was performed on PBMCs or a T cell subset sorted from them (not recorded which). Source of these receptors: a man aged 18 to 29 who had mild COVID-19 (a few samples of this study predate the infection). Cell type and time point are not known. Each CDR3 is given without its conserved first and last residue. For some rows the clone size is stated as once, few or many, or as a class when expanded; others skip it.

v_call | clone_size | cdr3_aa
TRBV6-5 | - | ASQDRGPRTEAF
TRBV20-1 | - | SATGGRRNQPQH
TRBV5-1 | - | ASRDRESTEAF
TRBV20-1 | - | SARVPDYYEQY
TRBV6-2/TRBV6-3 | few | ASSYSTLIGAGGTSSYNEQF
TRBV5-1 | - | ASSLATDRAYTEAF
TRBV4-3 | - | ASSQTWDREKYTEAF
TRBV25-1 | few | ASTPAAYFSNEQF
TRBV10-3 | - | AISDLQGNTEAF
TRBV6-5 | - | ASSYGTGGASGYT
TRBV7-6 | - | ASSFSSRDTQY
TRBV3-1 | few | ASSDSNTGELF
TRBV7-9 | - | ASSNEGGRTDTQY
TRBV7-3 | - | ASSLNGGGVSTDTQY
TRBV20-1 | - | SARGVRVNSPLH
TRBV7-9 | once | ASSRLAGSTDTQY
TRBV20-1 | few | SARPSGVGSYNEQF
TRBV28 | many | ASSLGDRETNVLT
TRBV12-3/TRBV12-4 | few | ATTPSESTEAF
TRBV6-5 | - | ASRQGPYEQY
TRBV7-9 | - | ASSPSTGVYGYT
TRBV6-5 | few | ASSYSWDIRGPGNTIY
TRBV7-2 | many | ASSLNEGAYGYT
TRBV29-1 | - | SVDLLAGGPRETQY
TRBV4-1 | few | ASSRDRDSLLGYT
TRBV6-6 | - | ASTTPGQLQY
TRBV10-3 | few | ARPPGQLLGYT
TRBV7-9 | - | ASSPLRGVTEAF
TRBV20-1 | - | SAKPGSYEQY
TRBV7-7 | few | ASSLASGDEQF
TRBV7-9 | few | ASSPPRGTGTDEQY
TRBV6-2/TRBV6-3 | few | ASSQTGIYDEQY
TRBV7-8 | - | ASTFGQNTEAF
TRBV7-8 | - | ASSYSLVGNSPLH
TRBV9 | - | ASSPNPDTQY
TRBV7-2 | - | ASSLNEGAGDEQF
TRBV5-8 | - | ASSLLPPQH
TRBV14 | - | ASSSGQAQVTQY
TRBV5-1 | few | ATRDSSGANVLT
TRBV2 | - | ASSRQGGNTIY
TRBV20-1 | few | SARDRREGGDKGYT
TRBV6-5 | - | ASRTGYNTEAF
TRBV6-5 | - | ASSWRSSYEQY
TRBV7-2 | - | ASSLLVAALTQY
TRBV4-1 | few | ASSQARVNQETQY
TRBV7-3 | - | ASSSHLAGGPHNEQF
TRBV4-2 | few | ASSQRGSGGAGNEQF
TRBV5-5 | few | ASSPTTANYGYT
TRBV5-8 | - | ASSLYTGGWTEAF
TRBV10-3 | few | AISAGEGETQY
TRBV6-2/TRBV6-3 | few | ASSYGGSNADTQY
TRBV29-1 | many | SVMTSGVYNEQF